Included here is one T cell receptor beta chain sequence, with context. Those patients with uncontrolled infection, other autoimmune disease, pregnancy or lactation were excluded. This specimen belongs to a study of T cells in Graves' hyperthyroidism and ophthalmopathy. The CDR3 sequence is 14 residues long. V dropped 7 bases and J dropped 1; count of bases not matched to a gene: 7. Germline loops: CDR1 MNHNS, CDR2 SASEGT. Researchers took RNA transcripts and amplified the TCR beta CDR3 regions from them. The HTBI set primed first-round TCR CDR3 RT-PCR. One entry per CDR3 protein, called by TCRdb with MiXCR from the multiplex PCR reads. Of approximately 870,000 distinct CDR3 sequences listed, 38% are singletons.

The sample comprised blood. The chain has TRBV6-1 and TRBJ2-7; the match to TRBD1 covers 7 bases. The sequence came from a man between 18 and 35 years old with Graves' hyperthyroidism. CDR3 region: CASKPGQSSYEQYF. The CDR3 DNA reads TGTGCCAGCAAACCGGGACAGAGTTCCTACGAGCAGTACTTC.